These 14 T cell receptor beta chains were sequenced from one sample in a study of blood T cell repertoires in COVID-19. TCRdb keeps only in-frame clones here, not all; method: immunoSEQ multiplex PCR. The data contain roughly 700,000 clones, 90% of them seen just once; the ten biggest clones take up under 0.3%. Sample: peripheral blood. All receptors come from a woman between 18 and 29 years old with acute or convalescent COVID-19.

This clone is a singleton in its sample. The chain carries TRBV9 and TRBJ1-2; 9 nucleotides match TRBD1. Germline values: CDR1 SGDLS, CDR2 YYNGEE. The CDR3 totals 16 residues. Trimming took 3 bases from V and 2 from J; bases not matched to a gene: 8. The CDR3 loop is CASSARGQGHNYGYTF. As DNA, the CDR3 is TGTGCCAGCAGCGCAAGGGGACAGGGACACAACTATGGCTACACCTTC.

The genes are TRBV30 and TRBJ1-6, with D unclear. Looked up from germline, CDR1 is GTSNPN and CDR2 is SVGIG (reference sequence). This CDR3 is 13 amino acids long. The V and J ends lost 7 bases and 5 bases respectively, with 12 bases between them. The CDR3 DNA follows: TGTGCCTACACCGGGTCAAATAATTCACCCCTCCACTTT. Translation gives CAYTGSNNSPLHF.

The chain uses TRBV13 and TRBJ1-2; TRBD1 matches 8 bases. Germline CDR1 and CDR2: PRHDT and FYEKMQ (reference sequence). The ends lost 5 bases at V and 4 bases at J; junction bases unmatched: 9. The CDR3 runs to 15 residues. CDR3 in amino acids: CASSHKDREIYGYTF. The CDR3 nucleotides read TGTGCCAGCAGCCATAAGGACAGGGAGATCTATGGCTACACCTTC.

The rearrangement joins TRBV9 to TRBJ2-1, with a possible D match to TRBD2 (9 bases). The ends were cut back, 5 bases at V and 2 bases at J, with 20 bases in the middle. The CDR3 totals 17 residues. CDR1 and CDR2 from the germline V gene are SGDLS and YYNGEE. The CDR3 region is CASSTGGAGGPYNEQFF. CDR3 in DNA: TGTGCCAGCAGTACAGGGGGAGCGGGGGGCCCCTACAATGAGCAGTTCTTC.

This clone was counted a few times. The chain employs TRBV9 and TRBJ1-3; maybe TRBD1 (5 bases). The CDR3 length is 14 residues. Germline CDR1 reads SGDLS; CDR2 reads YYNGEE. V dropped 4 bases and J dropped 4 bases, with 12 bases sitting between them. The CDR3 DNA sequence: TGTGCCAGCAGCCCAGGAGGGGCCGGAAACACCATATATTTT. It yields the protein CASSPGGAGNTIYF.

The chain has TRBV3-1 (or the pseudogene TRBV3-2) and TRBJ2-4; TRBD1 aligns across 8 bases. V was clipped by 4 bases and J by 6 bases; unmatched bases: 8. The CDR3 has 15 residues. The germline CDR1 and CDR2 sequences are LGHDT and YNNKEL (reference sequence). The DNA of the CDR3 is TGTGCCAGCAGCCCAGACAGGGGTGACGGAAACATTCAGTACTTC. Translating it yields CASSPDRGDGNIQYF.

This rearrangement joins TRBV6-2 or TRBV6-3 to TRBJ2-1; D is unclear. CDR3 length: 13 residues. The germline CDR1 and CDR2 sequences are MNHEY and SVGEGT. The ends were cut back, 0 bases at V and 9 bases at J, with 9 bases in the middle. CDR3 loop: CASSYSSISEQFF. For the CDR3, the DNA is TGTGCCAGCAGTTACTCGAGTATAAGTGAGCAGTTCTTC.

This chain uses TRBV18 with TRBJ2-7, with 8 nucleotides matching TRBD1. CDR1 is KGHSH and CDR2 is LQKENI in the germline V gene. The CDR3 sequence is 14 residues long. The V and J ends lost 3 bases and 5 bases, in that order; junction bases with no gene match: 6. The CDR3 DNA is TGTGCCAGCTCACCCCCGGACAGGGTCAACGAGCAGTACTTC. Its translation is CASSPPDRVNEQYF.

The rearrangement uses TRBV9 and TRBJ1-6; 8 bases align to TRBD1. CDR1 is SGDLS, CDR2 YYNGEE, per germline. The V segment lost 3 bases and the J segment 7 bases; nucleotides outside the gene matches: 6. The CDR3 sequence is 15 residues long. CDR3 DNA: TGTGCCAGCAGCGACCAGGGGGCGCTGAATTCACCCCTCCACTTT. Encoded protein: CASSDQGALNSPLHF.

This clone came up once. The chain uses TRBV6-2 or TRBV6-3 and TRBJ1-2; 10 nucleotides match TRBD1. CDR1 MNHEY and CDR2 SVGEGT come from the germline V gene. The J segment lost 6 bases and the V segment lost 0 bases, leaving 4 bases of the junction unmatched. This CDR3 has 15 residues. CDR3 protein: CASSYSFGTGDGYTF. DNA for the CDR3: TGTGCCAGCAGTTACTCGTTTGGGACAGGGGATGGCTACACCTTC.

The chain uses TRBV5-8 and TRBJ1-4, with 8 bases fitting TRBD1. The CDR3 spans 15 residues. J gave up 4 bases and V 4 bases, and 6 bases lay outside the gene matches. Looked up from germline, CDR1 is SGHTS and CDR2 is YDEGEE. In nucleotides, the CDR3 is TGTGCCAGCAGCAGACCAGGGGGCTTTAATGAAAAACTGTTTTTT. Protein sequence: CASSRPGGFNEKLFF.

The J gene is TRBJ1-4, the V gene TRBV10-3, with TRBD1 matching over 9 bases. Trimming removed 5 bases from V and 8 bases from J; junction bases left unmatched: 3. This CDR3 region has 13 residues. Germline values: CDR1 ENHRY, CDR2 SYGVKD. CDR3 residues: CAISWDREEKLFF. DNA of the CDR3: TGTGCCATCAGTTGGGACAGGGAGGAAAAACTGTTTTTT.

The CDR3 here is CAHKVGGYEQYF. The CDR3 DNA follows: TGTGCCCACAAAGTGGGGGGATACGAGCAGTACTTC. The chain has TRBV24-1 and TRBJ2-7, with D perhaps TRBD2 (6 bases). Trimming shortened V by 12 bases and J by 4 bases, and 15 bases separated the two germline ends. The germline V gene encodes CDR1 KGHDR and CDR2 SFDVKD. This CDR3 is built from 12 residues.

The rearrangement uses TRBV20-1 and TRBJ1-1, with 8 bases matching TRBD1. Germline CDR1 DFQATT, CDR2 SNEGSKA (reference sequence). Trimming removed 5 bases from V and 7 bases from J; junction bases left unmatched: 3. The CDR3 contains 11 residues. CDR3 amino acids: CSAQGQDEAFF. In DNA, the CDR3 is TGCAGTGCTCAGGGACAGGATGAAGCTTTCTTT.